This TCR beta chain was sequenced in a study of blood T cell repertoires in COVID-19. Overall study: Samples taken during acute and convalescent COVID-19 were collected in the United States, Italy and Spain.

About this clone itself: At the DNA level, this CDR3 is encoded by other sequences in the same sample as well.

Original handling: Reference gene primers were amplified, and this amplification served to estimate nucleated cell counts. Profiled with immunoSEQ multiplex PCR; TCRdb holds only in-frame clones, not every one. The V and J calls and clone size come from that table; D and trimming were worked out from the DNA. The table shows some 81,000 clones, with about 92% occurring only once. This CDR3 contains 12 residues. The V gene's germline CDR1 is MDHEN and CDR2 SYDVKM. The V end lost 3 bases, the J end lost 4 bases, and 4 bases lay between the germline ends. Material for sequencing was peripheral blood. The sequence came from a woman aged 45-59 years in a cohort sampled during active COVID-19. This chain joins TRBV28 and TRBJ2-1, with D unresolved. The CDR3 DNA sequence: TGTGCCAGCAGTTTGTTATACAATGAGCAGTTCTTC. Protein sequence: CASSLLYNEQFF. The whole variable domain, filled in from reference TRBV28 and TRBJ2-1, reads DVKVTQSSRYLVKRTGEKVFLECVQDMDHENMFWYRQDPGLGLRLIYFSYDVKMKEKGDIPEGYSVSREKKERFSLILESASTNQTSMYLCASSLLYNEQFFGPGTRLTVL.